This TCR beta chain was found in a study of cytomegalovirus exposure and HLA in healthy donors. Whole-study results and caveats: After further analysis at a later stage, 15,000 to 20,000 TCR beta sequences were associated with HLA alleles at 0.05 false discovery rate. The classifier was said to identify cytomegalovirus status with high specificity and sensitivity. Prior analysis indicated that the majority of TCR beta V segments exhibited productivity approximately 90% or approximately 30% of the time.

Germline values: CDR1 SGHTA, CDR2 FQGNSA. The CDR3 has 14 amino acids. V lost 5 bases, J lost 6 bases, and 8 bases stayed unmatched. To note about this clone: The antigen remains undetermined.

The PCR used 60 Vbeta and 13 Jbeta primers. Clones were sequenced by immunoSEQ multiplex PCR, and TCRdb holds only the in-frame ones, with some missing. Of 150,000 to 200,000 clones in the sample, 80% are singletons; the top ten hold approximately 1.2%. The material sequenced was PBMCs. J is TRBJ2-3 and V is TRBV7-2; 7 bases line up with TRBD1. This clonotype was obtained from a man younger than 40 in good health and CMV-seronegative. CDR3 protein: CASSEGASGDTQYF. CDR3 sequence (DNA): TGTGCCAGCAGCGAGGGGGCCTCGGGTGATACGCAGTATTTT.